This T cell receptor beta chain was retrieved from a study of cytomegalovirus exposure and HLA in healthy donors (dated 2017 in TCRdb). General notes on the study: In an earlier analysis of under 750 of the donors, around 300 Gb of sequence data and approximately 100 million unique TCR beta sequences from about 190 million T cells were reported. Roughly 300 gigabases of sequencing data and tens of millions of unique TCR sequences were included in an early release covering several hundred HLA-typed donors. The genetic ancestry cluster associated with self-reported Caucasian donors included roughly four fifths of the roughly 410 genotyped donors. The study aimed to test whether cataloging public T cell receptors could reveal signatures of past pathogen exposure. The T cell repertoires of 666 subjects were profiled by immunosequencing and related to cytomegalovirus serostatus. A separate validation cohort of roughly 110 different subjects was used in addition to the approximately 610-subject first cohort. To predict cytomegalovirus infection status, the study combined high-throughput TCR immunosequencing, statistical association of individual TCRs with disease status, and machine learning. In a later analysis, previously published TCR beta repertoires from 550 to 700 donors were re-analyzed and high-resolution HLA genotyping was added so that TCR occurrence patterns could be studied. Rather than drawing on any new phenotypic data, the later analysis identified candidate immune exposures from TCR beta sequences and the way those sequences occurred across donors. To decide whether each TCR beta V gene segment behaved as functional or pseudogenic, an earlier analysis of 587 of the donors relied on high-throughput TCR beta sequencing. Donor age, sex, ethnicity and CMV serostatus were compiled alongside the repertoire data. Genome-wide SNP genotypes for about 60% of the 666 donors were used in a later genetic analysis, which treated that subset as a discovery cohort. All discovery cohort repertoires had been generated on a single sequencing platform. Both class I and class II loci were covered by HLA typing, at four-digit resolution. Typing coverage differed by locus: A, B, C, DRB1 and DQB1 were typed in about 629-640 donors, DQA1 in about 560, DPA1 in some 610, and DPB1 in 472. Roughly 5 DR-DQ haplotypes were treated as single units for association and clustering because of strong linkage in the cohort. On average, about 240,000 unique TCR beta nucleotide sequences were sequenced per donor among 398 genotyped donors of the cohort, with around 19% of those sequences being non-productive.

Based on the germline V gene (reference sequence), the CDR1 and CDR2 sequences are SEHNR and FQNEAQ. Counted from cysteine to phenylalanine, this CDR3 has 13 amino acids. Just CDR3 DNA is preserved here, 39 bases in frame from base 1. V sheds 5 bases and J sheds 11 bases, leaving 18 bases between their ends. This clone has only a few counts. No cognate antigen has been identified for it. Base-call qualities are not available, and no considerably larger clone is one nucleotide away. Libraries were constructed by the immunoSEQ multiplex PCR assay. For the multiplex PCR, a mixture combining 60 forward primers for TCR Vbeta segments and 13 reverse primers for TCR Jbeta segments was used. Amplification of the CDR3 region of rearranged TCR beta genes was performed with a multiplex PCR assay on genomic DNA. The Illumina HiSeq System was used to sequence the amplified TCR beta libraries as 87-base-pair reads. Under the source paper's analysis protocol: A later analysis counted about 80 million unique TCR beta chains across the 650 to 700 repertoires, and around 9.9 million of these chains were shared by at least two donors. Raw reads were error-corrected and collapsed into unique sequences by a nearest-neighbor algorithm in which closely related sequences were merged to remove PCR and sequencing errors. Alignment of CDR3 sequences to IMGT reference sequences was used to assign V, D and J gene segments. Each retained sequence needed at least a six-nucleotide match to both a V gene segment and a J gene segment. Rearrangements were classified as productive when the CDR3 lacked stop codons and remained in frame with V and J, and all other rearrangements were classified as non-productive. Following IMGT convention, CDR3 was defined as the stretch from the second conserved V-encoded cysteine up to the conserved J-encoded phenylalanine. The earlier analysis of more than 450 of the donors excluded sequences that lacked an unambiguous match to a single V gene segment. An earlier analysis of some 500 of the donors classified V segments as functional when productive rearrangements were above 56.7% and as segregating when the standard deviation between donors was above 5%. A statistical classification framework was built to diagnose cytomegalovirus status from the catalog of TCR beta chain sequences. In a later analysis, V and J genes were assigned by comparing TCR nucleotide sequences against IMGT/GENE-DB human TR gene sequences. The TCRdist pipeline was used in a later analysis to assign CDR3 sequences and most-parsimonious VDJ recombination scenarios. In a later analysis, each TCR beta chain was defined by its CDR3 amino acid sequence together with its V-gene family, and reads lacking a unique V-gene family were excluded. A later analysis removed several hundred highly shared, low-generation-probability nucleotide sequences to deal with suspected cross-contamination and a sequencing artifact. In a later analysis, a clonal expansion index for each public chain was calculated from normalized within-repertoire ranks of inferred template counts. A later analysis computed generation probabilities with a VDJ recombination model fitted to out-of-frame rearrangements, and checked the results against IGoR. In a later analysis, TCR-TCR, TCR-HLA and TCR-CMV co-occurrence was scored with hypergeometric tests, and a repertoire-size bias correction was applied to TCR pairs. False discovery rates were estimated in a later analysis by permuting HLA or CMV assignments 20 times. In a later analysis, co-occurring TCRs were grouped using DBSCAN, with TCRdist sequence similarity added in when clustering inside HLA-allele-positive subsets. Repertoires with fewer than 30,000 or more than 120,000 public chains were left out of co-occurrence clustering, as were four to six repertoires with anomalous nucleotide sharing. Entries here come from immuneACCESS through TCRdb and include only in-frame sequences with V and J called. Some clones fail to appear in such tables; in the studies checked, an unresolved V gene covers under half of the shortfall, and the cause of the remainder is unknown. Clone size and V and J calls were adopted from that table, with D and trimming inferred from the DNA. The sample includes 95,000 to 150,000 clones, with roughly a tenth observed a single time. The ten largest account for under 6% of the sample.

Results and caveats for the whole study, not just this receptor: In a later analysis, most CMV-associated TCR beta chains were found to appear HLA-restricted, with HLA associations seemingly driven largely by CMV exposure. In a later analysis, HLA-associated TCR beta chains showed more clonal expansion and lower generation probabilities than non-associated chains that were equally common. Cytomegalovirus status was reported to be diagnosed by the classifier with high specificity and sensitivity in both the original and validation cohorts. HLA typing was unavailable for some donors at each locus, so association tests used only the typed subset. According to a later genetic analysis, donors in an Asian-associated ancestry cluster had fewer N-insertions in productive TCRs than the roughly 700-donor mean. Some IMGT-functional V segments, including TRBV6-2 and TRBV6-3, could not be distinguished by the 87-base-pair reads and were therefore excluded. CMV serostatus was the only immune exposure information available for the cohort. An earlier analysis of 450 to 750 of the donors showed that most TCR beta V segments appeared in productive rearrangements either about 87% or about 30% of the time, which broadly matched IMGT annotations. A later analysis found that TCR association rates varied across HLA loci, with DRB1 alleles showing the most associated TCRs and HLA-C alleles the fewest. Because counts were too low, roughly 17 rarely observed V segments, including chromosome 9 orphons, were left out of the earlier analysis of 500 to 750 of the donors. Across donors, most TCR sequences were observed very rarely, whereas some public TCRs were present in many individuals. The sequencing pipeline was judged likely to have produced a cluster of highly shared sequence variants as a technical artifact. Linkage disequilibrium might explain the correlated functional status among segregating V segments, but an unknown experimental factor could not be ruled out. When HLA alleles, especially DR and DQ, strongly co-occurred, attributing TCR associations to individual alleles was difficult. A further reported finding was that TCR beta sequences accurately predicted the HLA-A and HLA-B alleles for most subjects in the first cohort. Sequencing depth was assumed to be roughly uniform across donors in the presence/absence analyses, though that assumption may not hold. In vitro tests confirmed that a few of the cytomegalovirus-associated TCR beta chains recognize cytomegalovirus antigens. Only TCR beta chains were sequenced in this cohort, and the absence of alpha or paired-chain data limited detectable features. According to the authors, the approach could potentially be generalized to other disease states and immunological phenotypes. According to a later analysis, parvovirus B19, influenza, CMV and Epstein-Barr virus appeared linked to several top co-occurrence clusters. A later genetic analysis associated a missense DCLRE1C variant with V-gene and J-gene trimming of TCR beta chains, and an independent cohort replicated the association. The study listed 150 to 200 TCR beta chains as associated with cytomegalovirus. Specific HLA alleles were associated with some 15,000 TCR beta sequences at a false discovery rate of 0.05 in a later analysis.

The cohort consisted of 666 healthy bone marrow donors. At the time of sampling, every cohort member was nominally healthy, though immune exposures that went unrecorded were likely present. The donor tested CMV seropositive and was one of the 289 seropositive cohort members. A peripheral blood sample was collected from each donor, and TCR beta sequencing was performed on peripheral blood mononuclear cells. Genomic DNA extraction from the blood cell samples was performed with the Qiagen DNeasy Blood Extraction Kit. The sequence was collected from a woman aged 18-35 years in good health and CMV-seropositive. Recombination linked TRBV7-9 to TRBJ1-2; no D gene call is confident. Source material: PBMCs. The CDR3 protein: CASSPTEEERYTF. The DNA reads TGTGCCAGCAGCCCGACTGAGGAAGAGAGGTACACCTTC.